This TCR beta chain was captured by sequencing in a study of response to subunit inactivated influenza vaccine. TCRdb recomputed calls from the RT-PCR reads with MiXCR, one row per CDR3 protein. Altogether 630,000 or so distinct CDR3 sequences are present, about 15% being singletons, with the ten largest covering around a tenth. CDR3 length: 17 residues. Trimming removed 6 bases at V and 4 bases at J, with 22 bases between. General study results and limits: The authors offered the suggestion that each seasonal influenza vaccination recruits few new T cells.

In this sample, this clonotype turned up a few times. As yet, its antigen is unknown. Sequenced material: PBMCs from blood, taken approximately 13 days after vaccination. The TCR comes from a man aged 50 to 60 who received an inactivated influenza vaccine. The chain has TRBV12-3 or TRBV12-4 and TRBJ1-3; D is possibly TRBD1 (6 bases). The CDR3 region has the DNA TGTGCCAGCAGCCTAGAAGCGGCGGGGGCGCAGGGAAACACCATATATTTT. Translating it yields CASSLEAAGAQGNTIYF.